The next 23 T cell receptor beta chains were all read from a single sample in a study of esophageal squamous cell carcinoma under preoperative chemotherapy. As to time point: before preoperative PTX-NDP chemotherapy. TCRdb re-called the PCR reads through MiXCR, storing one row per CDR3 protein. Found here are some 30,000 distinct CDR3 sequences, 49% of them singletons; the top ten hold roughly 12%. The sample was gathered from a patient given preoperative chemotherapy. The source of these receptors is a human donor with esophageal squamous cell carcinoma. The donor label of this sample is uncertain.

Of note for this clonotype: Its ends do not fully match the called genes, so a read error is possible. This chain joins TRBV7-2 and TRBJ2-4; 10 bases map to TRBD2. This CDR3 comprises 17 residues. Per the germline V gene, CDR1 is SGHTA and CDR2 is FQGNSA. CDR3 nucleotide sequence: TGTGCCAGCAGCCCCGGAGCGGGGGGGTGGGGGAAAGATACGCAGTATTTC. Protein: CASSPGAGGWGKDTQYF.

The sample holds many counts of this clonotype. This CDR3 reads CASSLPTFGGRNNEQFF. The CDR3 DNA is TGTGCCAGCAGCTTACCAACTTTCGGGGGGAGGAACAATGAGCAGTTCTTC. This chain uses TRBV7-2 with TRBJ2-1; 7 bases match TRBD2. V was pared by 2 bases and J by 5 bases, with 12 bases of the junction left unmatched. Germline assignment: CDR1 SGHTA and CDR2 FQGNSA. The CDR3 runs to 17 residues.

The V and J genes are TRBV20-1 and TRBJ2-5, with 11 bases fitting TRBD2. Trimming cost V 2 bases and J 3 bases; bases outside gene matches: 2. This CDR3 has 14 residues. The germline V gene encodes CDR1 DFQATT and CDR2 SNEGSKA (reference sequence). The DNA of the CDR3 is TGCAGTGCTAGATATAGCGGGGGGGAAGAGACCCAGTACTTC. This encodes CSARYSGGEETQYF.

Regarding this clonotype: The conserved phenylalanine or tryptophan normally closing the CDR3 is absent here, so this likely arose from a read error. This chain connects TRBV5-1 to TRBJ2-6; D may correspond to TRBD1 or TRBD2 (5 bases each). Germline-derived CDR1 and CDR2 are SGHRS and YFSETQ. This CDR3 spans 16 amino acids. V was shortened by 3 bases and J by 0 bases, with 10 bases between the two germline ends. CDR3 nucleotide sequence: TGCGCCAGCAGCTCTCAGGGAGCCTCTGGGGCCAACGTCCTGACTGTC. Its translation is CASSSQGASGANVLTV.

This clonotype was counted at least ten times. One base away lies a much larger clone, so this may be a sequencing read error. CDR3 region: CASSLGTGVTYEQFF. The DNA for the CDR3 is TGTGCCAGCAGTCTGGGGACAGGGGTTACCTACGAGCAGTTCTTC. The chain recombines TRBV6-1 with TRBJ2-1, with 10 nucleotides matching TRBD1. The CDR3 is 15 amino acids. The germline CDR1 and CDR2 sequences are MNHNS and SASEGT. The V and J ends lost 5 bases and 10 bases, in that order; junction bases with no gene match: 11.

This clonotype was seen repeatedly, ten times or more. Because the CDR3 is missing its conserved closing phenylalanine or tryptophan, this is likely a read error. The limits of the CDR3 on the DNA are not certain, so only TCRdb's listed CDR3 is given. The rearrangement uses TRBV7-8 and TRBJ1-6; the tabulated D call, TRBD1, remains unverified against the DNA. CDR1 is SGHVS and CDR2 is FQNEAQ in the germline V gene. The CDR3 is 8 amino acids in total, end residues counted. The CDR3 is CASSFGGG.

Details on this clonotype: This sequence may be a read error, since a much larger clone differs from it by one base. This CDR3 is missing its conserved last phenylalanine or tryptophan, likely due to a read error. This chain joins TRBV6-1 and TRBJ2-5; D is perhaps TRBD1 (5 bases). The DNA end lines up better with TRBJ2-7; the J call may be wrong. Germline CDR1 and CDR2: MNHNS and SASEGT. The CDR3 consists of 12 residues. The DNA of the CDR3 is TGTGCCAGCAGCCACAGGTTCCACGAGCAGTACTCC. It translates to CASSHRFHEQYS.

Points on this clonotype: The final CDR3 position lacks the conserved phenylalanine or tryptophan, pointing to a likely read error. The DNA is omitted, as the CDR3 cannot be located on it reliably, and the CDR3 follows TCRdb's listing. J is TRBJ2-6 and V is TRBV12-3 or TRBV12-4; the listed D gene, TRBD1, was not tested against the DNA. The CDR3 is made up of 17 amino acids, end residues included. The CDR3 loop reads CASSEGEGGSYEQYFGA.

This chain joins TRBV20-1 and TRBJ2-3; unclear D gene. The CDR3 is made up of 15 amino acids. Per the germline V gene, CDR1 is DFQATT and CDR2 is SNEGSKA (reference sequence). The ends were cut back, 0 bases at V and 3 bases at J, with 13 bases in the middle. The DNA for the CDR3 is TGCAGTGCTAGAGATCCCCGCGGAGCTACAGATACGCAGTATTTT. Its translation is CSARDPRGATDTQYF.

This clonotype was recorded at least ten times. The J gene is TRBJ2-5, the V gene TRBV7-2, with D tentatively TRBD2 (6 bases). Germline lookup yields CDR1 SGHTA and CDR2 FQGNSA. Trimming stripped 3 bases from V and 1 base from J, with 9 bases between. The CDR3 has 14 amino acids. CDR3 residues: CASSFGGTQETQYF. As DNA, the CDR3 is TGTGCCAGCAGCTTCGGCGGGACCCAAGAGACCCAGTACTTC.

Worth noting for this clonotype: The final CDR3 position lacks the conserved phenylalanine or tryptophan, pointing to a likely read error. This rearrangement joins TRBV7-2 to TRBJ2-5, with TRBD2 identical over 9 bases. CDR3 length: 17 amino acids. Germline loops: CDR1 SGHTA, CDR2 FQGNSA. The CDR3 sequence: CASGFEGPASGIATQYL. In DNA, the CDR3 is TGTGCCAGCGGCTTCGAGGGCCCAGCTAGCGGGATAGCGACCCAGTACTTG.

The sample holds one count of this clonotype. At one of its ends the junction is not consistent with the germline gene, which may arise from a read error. CDR3: CASSLWETLSF. Here the CDR3 DNA reads TGTGCCAGCAGCTTGTGGGAGACCCTGTCTTTC. This sequence joins TRBV7-2 and TRBJ2-4; tentatively, D is TRBD2 (5 bases). The CDR3 contains 11 residues. CDR1 and CDR2 (germline): SGHTA, FQGNSA.

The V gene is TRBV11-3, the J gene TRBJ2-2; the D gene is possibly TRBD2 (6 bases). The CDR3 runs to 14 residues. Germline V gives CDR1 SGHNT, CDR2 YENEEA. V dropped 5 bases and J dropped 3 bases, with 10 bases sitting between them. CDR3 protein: CASSRGEDTGELFF. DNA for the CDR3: TGTGCCAGCAGCCGAGGGGAGGACACCGGGGAGCTGTTTTTT.

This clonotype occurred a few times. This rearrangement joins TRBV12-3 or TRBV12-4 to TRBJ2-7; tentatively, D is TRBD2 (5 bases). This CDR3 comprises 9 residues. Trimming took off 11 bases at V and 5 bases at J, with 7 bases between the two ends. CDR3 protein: CASGDEQYF. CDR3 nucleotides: TGTGCCTCCGGGGACGAGCAGTACTTC.

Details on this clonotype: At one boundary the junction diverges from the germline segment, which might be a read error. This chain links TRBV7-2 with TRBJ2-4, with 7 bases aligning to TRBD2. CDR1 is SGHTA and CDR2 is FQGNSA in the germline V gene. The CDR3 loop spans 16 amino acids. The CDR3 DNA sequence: TGTGCCAGCAGCTTAGCGGGGGGGGGTGACAAAAACATCCAGTACTTC. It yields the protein CASSLAGGGDKNIQYF.

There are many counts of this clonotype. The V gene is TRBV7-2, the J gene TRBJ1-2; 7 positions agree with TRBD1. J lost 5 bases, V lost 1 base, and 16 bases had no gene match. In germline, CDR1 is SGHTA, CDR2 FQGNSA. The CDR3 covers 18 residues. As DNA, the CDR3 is TGTGCCAGCAGCTTAGTAGGGGACAGTCCAACGGCTTCATATGGCTACACCTTC. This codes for CASSLVGDSPTASYGYTF.

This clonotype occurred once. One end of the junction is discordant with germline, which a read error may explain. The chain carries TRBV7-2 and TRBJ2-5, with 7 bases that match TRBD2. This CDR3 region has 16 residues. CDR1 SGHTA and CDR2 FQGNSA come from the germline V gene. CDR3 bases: TGTGCCAGCAGGCCGCACGGGGGGAGAGGGAAAGAGACCCAGTACTTT. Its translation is CASRPHGGRGKETQYF. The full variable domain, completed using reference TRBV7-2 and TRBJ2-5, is GAGVSQSPSNKVTEKGKDVELRCDPISGHTALYWYRQSLGQGLEFLIYFQGNSAPDKSGLPSDRFSAERTGGSVSTLTIQRTQQEDSAVYLCASRPHGGRGKETQYFGPGTRLLVL.

In DNA, the CDR3 is TGTGCCAGCAGCTTAGCGCAGGCTAGCGGGGACGACGAGCAGTTCTTC. This sequence encodes CASSLAQASGDDEQFF. V and J are TRBV7-2 and TRBJ2-1; the match to TRBD2 covers 9 bases. V lost 0 bases to trimming and J lost 10 bases; unmatched junction nucleotides: 10. The CDR3 has 16 residues. The germline V gene encodes CDR1 SGHTA and CDR2 FQGNSA.

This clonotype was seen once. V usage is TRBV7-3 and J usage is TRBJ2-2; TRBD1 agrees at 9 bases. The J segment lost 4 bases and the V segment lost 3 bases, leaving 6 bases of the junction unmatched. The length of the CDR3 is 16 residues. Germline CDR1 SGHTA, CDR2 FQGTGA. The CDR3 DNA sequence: TGTGCCAGCAGCTTCAGACAGGGGGGCACCACCGGGGAGCTGTTTTTT. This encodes CASSFRQGGTTGELFF.

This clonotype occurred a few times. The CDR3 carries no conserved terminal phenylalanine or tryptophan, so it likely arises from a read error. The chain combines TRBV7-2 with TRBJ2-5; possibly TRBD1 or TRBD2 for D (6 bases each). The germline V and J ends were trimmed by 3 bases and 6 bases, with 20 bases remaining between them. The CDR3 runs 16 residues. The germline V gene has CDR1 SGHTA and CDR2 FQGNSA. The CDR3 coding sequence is TGTGCCAGCAGCTTGGGTGGGGCTAGGGGGAGGAAGACCCAGTACTTG. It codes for CASSLGGARGRKTQYL.

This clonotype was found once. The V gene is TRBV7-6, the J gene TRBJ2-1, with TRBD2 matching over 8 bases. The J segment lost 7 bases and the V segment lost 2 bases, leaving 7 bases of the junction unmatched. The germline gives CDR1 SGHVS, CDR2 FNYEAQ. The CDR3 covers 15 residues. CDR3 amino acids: CASSLSSGKGNEQFF. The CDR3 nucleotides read TGTGCCAGCAGCTTAAGTAGCGGGAAGGGTAATGAGCAGTTCTTC.

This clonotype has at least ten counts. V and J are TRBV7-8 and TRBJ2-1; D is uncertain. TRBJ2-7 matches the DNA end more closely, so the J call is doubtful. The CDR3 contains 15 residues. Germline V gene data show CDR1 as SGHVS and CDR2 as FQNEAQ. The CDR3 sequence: CASSLVWDPYNEQYF. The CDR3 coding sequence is TGTGCCAGCAGCTTAGTGTGGGATCCCTACAATGAGCAGTACTTC.

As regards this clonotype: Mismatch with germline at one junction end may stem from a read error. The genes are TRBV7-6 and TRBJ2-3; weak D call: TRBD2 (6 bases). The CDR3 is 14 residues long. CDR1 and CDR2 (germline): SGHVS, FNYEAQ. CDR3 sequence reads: CTSSLGTSTDTQYF. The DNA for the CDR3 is TGTACCAGCAGCTTAGGGACTAGCACAGATACGCAGTATTTT.